This TCR beta chain emerged from a study of neoadjuvant anti-PD-1 for oral cavity cancer. Study-level points and caveats: TCR analyses covered only a few patients per response group. Higher pretreatment blood Treg/Th17 ratios correlated with higher pretreatment blood and lower post-treatment tumor TCRbeta clonality.

Most PBMC samples had roughly 0.5 ug input DNA in six replicates. TCRdb's copy holds only in-frame clones and misses some; the assay was immunoSEQ multiplex PCR. Altogether 30,000 or so clones are present, around four fifths being singletons, with the ten largest covering around 3.3%. In the case of this clone: Its target is not known.

The ends were cut back, 9 bases at V and 0 bases at J, with 16 bases in the middle. CDR1 is MNHNS and CDR2 is SASEGT in the germline V gene. This CDR3 contains 15 residues. Stated time point: after neoadjuvant nivolumab, at surgical resection. Sequencing used PBMCs, obtained after nivolumab (anti-PD-1) treatment. This receptor was identified in a person aged 35 to 85 with oral cavity squamous cell carcinoma. The chain carries TRBV6-1 and TRBJ2-3; maybe TRBD1 (6 bases). The CDR3 sequence: CASAVLQGSTDTQYF. The CDR3 nucleotides are TGTGCCAGTGCAGTCCTACAGGGTAGCACAGATACGCAGTATTTT.